This T cell receptor (beta chain) originates from a study of TIL therapy for anti-PD-1-resistant metastatic lung cancer. Background on the study: Median patient age was about 55, ranging roughly 35-85 years.

Sequencing used immunoSEQ v3. Assay used: immunoSEQ multiplex PCR; TCRdb lists only in-frame clones, some missing. The sample records approximately 60,000 clones, around 79% being singletons. The CDR3 length is 14 residues. Trimming cost V 0 bases and J 0 bases, with 5 bases left between them. The germline V gene has CDR1 MNHEY and CDR2 SVGAGI. Time point reported: pre-treatment sample, taken before nivolumab and TIL therapy. This receptor was obtained from a person between 25 and 80 years old with non-small cell lung cancer. The rearrangement uses TRBV6-5 and TRBJ1-1; unclear D gene. Sequenced here: blood, sampled at baseline. CDR3 sequence reads: CASSYSGVNTEAFF. For the CDR3, the DNA is TGTGCCAGCAGTTACTCGGGCGTGAACACTGAAGCTTTCTTT.